These 29 T cell receptor beta chains were all obtained from the same sample, sequenced in a study of CD8 T cells in Susac syndrome. An input of roughly 0.45 to 1 ug of RNA was subjected to reverse transcription using random hexamers. TCRdb reprocessed the immunoSEQ multiplex PCR reads via MiXCR and lists one record per CDR3 protein. The table lists over 300,000 distinct CDR3 sequences, about 91% of them singletons. The source material was CD4+ T cells from PBMCs. These receptors were taken from a human donor with multiple sclerosis.

As DNA, the CDR3 is TGTGCCAGCAGCCCCCGGACAGGGACCACAGATACGCAGTATTTT. This sequence encodes CASSPRTGTTDTQYF. This rearrangement joins TRBV11-2 to TRBJ2-3, with 8 positions matching TRBD1. V shed 5 bases and J 2 bases; nucleotides not matched to a gene: 6. The CDR3 loop spans 15 amino acids. CDR1 and CDR2 (germline): SGHAT, FQNNGV.

The table lists this clonotype with a few counts. The gene calls are TRBV6-6 and TRBJ2-5; D is undetermined. This CDR3 comprises 12 residues. The germline V gene encodes CDR1 MNHNY and CDR2 SVGAGI (reference sequence). Trimming removed 4 bases from V and 0 bases from J, with 3 bases in between. CDR3: CASSSYQETQYF. The CDR3 nucleotides read TGTGCCAGCAGTTCCTACCAAGAGACCCAGTACTTC.

The chain joins TRBV4-2 to TRBJ2-7, with 8 bases aligning to TRBD2. The germline gives CDR1 LGHNA, CDR2 YNFKEQ. V shed 4 bases, J shed 7 bases, and the junction held 6 bases outside the gene matches. CDR3 length: 13 residues. CDR3 sequence (DNA): TGTGCCAGCAGCCCCGGGGGGGGATTAGAGCAGTACTTC. Amino acid sequence: CASSPGGGLEQYF.

Here the CDR3 reads CASSRGPNEKLFF. The CDR3 coding sequence is TGTGCCAGCAGCCGAGGACCTAATGAAAAACTGTTTTTT. This chain joins TRBV7-9 and TRBJ1-4; D remains unclear. The germline CDR1 and CDR2 sequences are SEHNR and FQNEAQ (reference sequence). V lost 5 bases to trimming and J lost 3 bases, with 7 bases between them. The CDR3 is 13 amino acids.

About this clonotype: The conserved final phenylalanine or tryptophan is absent from the CDR3, which likely points to a read error. The gene calls are TRBV12-3 or TRBV12-4 and TRBJ2-2; 12 nucleotides agree with TRBD2. V lost 3 bases, J lost 6 bases, and 8 bases stayed unmatched. This CDR3 is 17 amino acids long. In nucleotides, the CDR3 is TGTGCCAGCAGTTTTCTAGCGGGGGGGCTCGGACCCGGGGAGCTGTTTTGT. It encodes CASSFLAGGLGPGELFC.

The chain links TRBV11-2 to TRBJ2-4; possibly TRBD2 for D (7 bases). Germline CDR1 SGHAT, CDR2 FQNNGV. V gave up 5 bases and J gave up 0 bases, with 29 bases separating them. The CDR3 extends over 21 amino acids. CDR3 amino acids: CASSTPGGGTSGTLAKNIQYF. The CDR3 bases are TGTGCCAGCAGCACCCCGGGGGGTGGGACAAGCGGAACTTTAGCCAAAAACATTCAGTACTTC.

The chain carries TRBV3-1 and TRBJ2-5; TRBD2 aligns across 10 bases. The CDR3 spans 15 residues. Germline CDR1 and CDR2: LGHDT and YNNKEL (reference sequence). V was pared by 7 bases and J by 6 bases, with 11 bases of the junction left unmatched. The CDR3 DNA is TGTGCCAGCACTCCAGGGCTAGCGGGGGCAAAGACCCAGTACTTC. Amino acids: CASTPGLAGAKTQYF.

V is TRBV19 and J is TRBJ2-1; no reliable D call. Germline V gene lookup returns CDR1 LNHDA and CDR2 SQIVND (reference sequence). The CDR3 loop spans 14 amino acids. The V and J ends lost 4 bases and 1 base respectively, with 8 bases between them. The CDR3 sequence is CASSTRVSYNEQFF. The CDR3 DNA reads TGTGCCAGTAGTACCAGAGTTTCCTACAATGAGCAGTTCTTC. Using reference TRBV19 and TRBJ2-1 for the parts outside the CDR3, the full variable domain is DGGITQSPKYLFRKEGQNVTLSCEQNLNHDAMYWYRQDPGQGLRLIYYSQIVNDFQKGDIAEGYSVSREKKESFPLTVTSAQKNPTAFYLCASSTRVSYNEQFFGPGTRLTVL.

This chain uses TRBV20-1 with TRBJ2-5; tentative D call: TRBD1 (6 bases). Looked up from germline, CDR1 is DFQATT and CDR2 is SNEGSKA (reference sequence). V was shortened by 3 bases and J by 7 bases, with 33 bases between the two germline ends. This CDR3 region has 19 residues. CDR3 sequence: CSASVARVGTPQSRGTQYF. DNA for the CDR3: TGCAGTGCTAGCGTGGCTCGTGTCGGGACACCACAATCCCGAGGGACCCAGTACTTC.

The J gene is TRBJ1-2, the V gene TRBV7-2; weak D call: TRBD1 (6 bases). From germline, CDR1 is SGHTA and CDR2 FQGNSA. This CDR3 region has 16 residues. Trimming left V 0 bases short and J 7 bases short, with 18 bases between. CDR3 in DNA: TGTGCCAGCAGCTTAGCGCTCCAGGGGACCCTGGGTGGCTACACCTTC. Translated: CASSLALQGTLGGYTF.

The chain links TRBV10-3 to TRBJ1-2; D unclear. The germline gives CDR1 ENHRY, CDR2 SYGVKD. V dropped 3 bases and J dropped 3 bases, with 8 bases sitting between them. The CDR3 runs 13 residues. This CDR3 reads CAISDRPDYGYTF. DNA for the CDR3: TGTGCCATCAGTGACAGGCCGGACTATGGCTACACCTTC.

The chain has TRBV5-6 and TRBJ1-4; a weak D match, TRBD1 (6 bases). CDR3 length equals 13 residues. V was cut by 0 bases and J by 12 bases, with 12 bases left in between. Looked up from germline, CDR1 is SGHDT and CDR2 is YYEEEE. The CDR3 DNA follows: TGTGCCAGCAGCTTGGTCGATCGACAGGAACTGTTTTTT. This codes for CASSLVDRQELFF.

The chain combines TRBV4-1 with TRBJ2-1; 12 positions match TRBD2. Germline V gene sequence: CDR1 MGHRA, CDR2 YSYEKL. The CDR3 is 20 amino acids. V gave up 1 base and J gave up 4 bases; unmatched junction bases: 14. The CDR3 spells CASSQGGVNPTSGRYNEQFF. Written as DNA, the CDR3 is TGCGCCAGCAGCCAAGGCGGGGTGAATCCAACTAGCGGGAGGTACAATGAGCAGTTCTTC.

The rearrangement joins TRBV7-2 to TRBJ1-2, with 10 bases matching TRBD1. The CDR3 extends over 16 amino acids. Trimming took 7 bases from V and 3 from J; bases not matched to a gene: 11. CDR1 is SGHTA, CDR2 FQGNSA, per germline. CDR3: CASIPGTGVFHYGYTF. CDR3 coding DNA: TGTGCCAGCATCCCCGGGACAGGGGTATTTCACTATGGCTACACCTTC.

The J gene is TRBJ2-1, the V gene TRBV20-1; 11 nucleotides agree with TRBD2. The junction had 10 bases not matched to a gene; V was cut back by 5 bases and J by 10 bases. Germline V lookup: CDR1 DFQATT, CDR2 SNEGSKA (reference sequence). There are 14 residues in the CDR3. CDR3 nucleotides: TGCAGTGCTGAACCTATAGCGGGAGGGCCCGAGCAGTTCTTC. The encoded protein is CSAEPIAGGPEQFF.

V gene TRBV5-1 combines with J gene TRBJ2-2; D is ambiguous. The CDR3 contains 14 residues. The germline V gene has CDR1 SGHRS and CDR2 YFSETQ. The V end was cut by 4 bases, the J end by 2 bases, with 9 bases between. This chain's CDR3 is CASSIGYNTGELFF. CDR3 bases: TGCGCCAGCAGCATCGGGTATAACACCGGGGAGCTGTTTTTT. The full variable domain, in which reference TRBV5-1 and TRBJ2-2 provide the parts outside the CDR3, is KAGVTQTPRYLIKTRGQQVTLSCSPISGHRSVSWYQQTPGQGLQFLFEYFSETQRNKGNFPGRFSGRQFSNSRSEMNVSTLELGDSALYLCASSIGYNTGELFFGEGSRLTVL.

V is TRBV28 and J is TRBJ2-7; D not certain. Between the trimmed V and J ends, which lost 5 bases and 5 bases, there was a span of 7 bases. The CDR3 covers 11 residues. Germline V CDR1 and CDR2: MDHEN, SYDVKM. For the CDR3, the DNA is TGTGCCAGCAGTCTCACGCACGAGCAGTACTTC. This sequence encodes CASSLTHEQYF. Combining the CDR3 with reference TRBV28 and TRBJ2-7 gives the whole variable domain DVKVTQSSRYLVKRTGEKVFLECVQDMDHENMFWYRQDPGLGLRLIYFSYDVKMKEKGDIPEGYSVSREKKERFSLILESASTNQTSMYLCASSLTHEQYFGPGTRLTVT.

V and J are TRBV5-1 and TRBJ2-1, with TRBD1 as a possible D gene (7 bases). The CDR3 contains 14 residues. V was shortened by 4 bases and J by 4 bases, with 12 bases between the two germline ends. Germline CDR1 reads SGHRS; CDR2 reads YFSETQ. The CDR3 reads CASSPPGGYNEQFF. The CDR3 DNA follows: TGCGCCAGCAGCCCACCAGGGGGGTACAATGAGCAGTTCTTC. The whole variable domain, remainder taken from reference TRBV5-1 and TRBJ2-1, is KAGVTQTPRYLIKTRGQQVTLSCSPISGHRSVSWYQQTPGQGLQFLFEYFSETQRNKGNFPGRFSGRQFSNSRSEMNVSTLELGDSALYLCASSPPGGYNEQFFGPGTRLTVL.

The genes are TRBV7-2 and TRBJ2-5, with 13 bases fitting TRBD2. Germline V gene data show CDR1 as SGHTA and CDR2 as FQGNSA. The CDR3 is made up of 15 amino acids. Trimming took 6 bases from V and 5 from J; bases not matched to a gene: 6. The CDR3 region has the DNA TGTGCCAGCAGTTTGACTAGCGGGGGGTGGGAGACCCAGTACTTC. This translates into CASSLTSGGWETQYF.

The chain recombines TRBV6-1 with TRBJ1-1; tentatively, D is TRBD1 (6 bases). V was pared by 5 bases and J by 4 bases, with 14 bases between. Germline V gives CDR1 MNHNS, CDR2 SASEGT. The CDR3 has 14 amino acids. The DNA of the CDR3 is TGTGCCAGCAGTAAGGCAGGGGCGGCCACTGAAGCTTTCTTT. It translates to CASSKAGAATEAFF.

This clonotype has just a few counts. The rearrangement joins TRBV6-6 to TRBJ2-1; either TRBD1 or TRBD2 may fit D (5 bases each). V was cut by 7 bases and J by 2 bases, with 18 bases left in between. Germline CDR1 MNHNY, CDR2 SVGAGI (reference sequence). The CDR3 spans 16 residues. CDR3 amino acids: CASNPTGPQAYNEQFF. The DNA of the CDR3 is TGTGCCAGCAATCCCACGGGACCCCAGGCCTACAATGAGCAGTTCTTC.

This clonotype was recorded once. The chain combines TRBV29-1 with TRBJ2-5; D is possibly TRBD2 (6 bases). Germline V gives CDR1 SQVTM, CDR2 ANQGSEA. This CDR3 is built from 14 residues. Trimming pared 6 bases from V and 4 bases from J, leaving 18 bases between. The CDR3 loop is CSVGRQQTGETQYF. The CDR3 DNA sequence: TGCAGCGTCGGGAGACAGCAGACGGGAGAGACCCAGTACTTC.

The V call is TRBV29-1, the J call TRBJ2-3, with D possibly matching TRBD1 (6 bases). The germline V and J ends were trimmed by 7 bases and 4 bases, with 18 bases remaining between them. The CDR3 consists of 14 residues. The germline CDR1 and CDR2 sequences are SQVTM and ANQGSEA. The CDR3 is CSAAGAVGPDTQYF. CDR3 DNA: TGCAGCGCCGCAGGGGCCGTGGGTCCAGATACGCAGTATTTT.

This chain connects TRBV7-9 to TRBJ2-7; no clear D gene. The CDR3 runs to 12 residues. Germline V gene data show CDR1 as SEHNR and CDR2 as FQNEAQ (reference sequence). Trimming pared 4 bases from V and 3 bases from J, leaving 7 bases between. CDR3 DNA: TGTGCCAGCAGCTGGTACAGCTACGAGCAGTACTTC. It specifies CASSWYSYEQYF.

The table lists this clonotype with a count of one. This rearrangement joins TRBV3-1 to TRBJ1-2; TRBD1 might be the D (5 bases). The germline CDR1 and CDR2 sequences are LGHDT and YNNKEL (reference sequence). Trimming left V 3 bases short and J 2 bases short, with 13 bases between. This CDR3 has 15 amino acids. The CDR3 loop reads CASSQYGGKNYGYTF. CDR3 bases: TGTGCCAGCAGCCAGTACGGGGGAAAAAACTATGGCTACACCTTC.

The chain carries TRBV7-9 and TRBJ1-1; 7 nucleotides line up with TRBD1. V was pared by 5 bases and J by 5 bases, with 8 bases of the junction left unmatched. CDR1 and CDR2 from the germline V gene are SEHNR and FQNEAQ (reference sequence). CDR3 length: 14 residues. As DNA, the CDR3 is TGTGCCAGCAGCATGGGACAGTTGATGACTGAAGCTTTCTTT. It specifies CASSMGQLMTEAFF.

The rearrangement joins TRBV13 to TRBJ1-1; 8 positions agree with TRBD1. CDR3 size: 14 residues. After removal of 0 bases from V and 11 bases from J, the junction contained 8 bases not matched to a gene. The germline CDR1 and CDR2 sequences are PRHDT and FYEKMQ (reference sequence). CDR3 protein: CASSLGGTGYRAFF. The DNA of the CDR3 is TGTGCCAGCAGCTTAGGCGGGACAGGTTATCGGGCTTTCTTT.

The genes are TRBV12-5 and TRBJ2-2; 9 nucleotides line up with TRBD1. Germline-derived CDR1 and CDR2 are LGHNT and FRNRAP. Trimming cost V 6 bases and J 8 bases; bases outside gene matches: 7. The length of the CDR3 is 14 residues. This chain's CDR3 is CASGRTGGGGELFF. CDR3 sequence (DNA): TGTGCTAGTGGCCGAACAGGGGGCGGAGGGGAGCTGTTTTTT.

The chain joins TRBV6-5 to TRBJ1-6; 7 nucleotides line up with TRBD1. The CDR3 has 16 amino acids. CDR1 and CDR2 from the germline V gene are MNHEY and SVGAGI. V shed 0 bases and J 6 bases; nucleotides not matched to a gene: 5. The CDR3, as DNA: TGTGCCAGCAGTTACTCGACAGGGCGCGCTAATTCACCCCTCCACTTT. As protein: CASSYSTGRANSPLHF.